This T cell receptor beta chain appears in the sequencing data of a study of CD8+ T cells in alopecia areata. Specified treatment: oral pan-JAK inhibitor, 5-10 mg twice daily. RNA extraction was followed by reverse transcription into cDNA, which acted as the sequencing template. Assay used: immunoSEQ multiplex PCR; TCRdb lists only in-frame clones, some missing. The sample lists a few hundred thousand clones, more than 55% occurring once. This CDR3 comprises 15 residues. The V segment lost 5 bases and the J segment 2 bases; nucleotides outside the gene matches: 8. Germline V gives CDR1 SEHNR, CDR2 FQNEAQ (reference sequence).

Source: CD4+ T cells sorted from blood, taken at approximately week 45, from a patient treated with tofacitinib. The clonotype comes from a human donor with alopecia areata. V and J are TRBV7-9 and TRBJ1-1; 7 bases agree with TRBD1. Here the CDR3 DNA reads TGTGCCAGCAGCAATCCGGACAGGAGTAACACTGAAGCTTTCTTT. Amino acids: CASSNPDRSNTEAFF.